Each of the 19 T cell receptor beta chains below was sequenced from the same sample in a study of blood T cell repertoires in COVID-19. Sequencing was performed with immunoSEQ multiplex PCR; in TCRdb, only in-frame clones are kept and a portion is missing. This sample yields 150,000 to 200,000 clones, of which approximately 85% are seen a single time; more than 8.5% belongs to the top ten. Sequenced input: PBMCs or T cells enriched from blood (not recorded which). These receptors were collected from a woman in her late teens or twenties who had recovered from COVID-19.

This rearrangement joins TRBV2 to TRBJ2-2, with 9 bases aligning to TRBD2. CDR3 length: 14 amino acids. CDR1 and CDR2 (germline): SNHLY, FYNNEI. J was trimmed by 5 bases and V by 11 bases; bases with no gene match: 9. The CDR3 bases are TGTGCCGTGAGTAGGCTAGCGGGAACCGGGGAGCTGTTTTTT. Amino acid sequence: CAVSRLAGTGELFF.

The chain uses TRBV24-1 and TRBJ2-7; 9 bases map to TRBD2. The CDR3 is 13 amino acids. CDR1 and CDR2 (germline): KGHDR, SFDVKD. With 9 bases clipped from V and 6 bases from J, the junction kept 8 bases outside the gene matches. CDR3 coding DNA: TGTGCCACCGGTGCGGGAGGGGGTGGCGAGCAGTACTTC. Protein sequence: CATGAGGGGEQYF.

This rearrangement joins TRBV4-1 to TRBJ2-1; the D gene is possibly TRBD1 (6 bases). V lost 5 bases to trimming and J lost 4 bases, with 12 bases between them. CDR3 size: 14 residues. Germline CDR1 is MGHRA and CDR2 is YSYEKL. This CDR3 is CASSATGMYNEQFF. The CDR3 nucleotides are TGCGCCAGCAGCGCGACAGGCATGTACAATGAGCAGTTCTTC.

The chain combines TRBV19 with TRBJ2-7, with a possible D match to TRBD2 (5 bases). Germline V gene sequence: CDR1 LNHDA, CDR2 SQIVND (reference sequence). V gave up 3 bases and J gave up 0 bases, with 21 bases separating them. This CDR3 comprises 18 residues. The CDR3 loop reads CASSILPSGKTNSYEQYF. CDR3 nucleotides: TGTGCCAGTAGTATTTTACCGTCGGGGAAGACGAACTCCTACGAGCAGTACTTC.

J is TRBJ2-1 and V is TRBV12-3 or TRBV12-4; TRBD1 is a possible D gene (6 bases). This CDR3 comprises 13 residues. The V and J ends lost 7 bases and 6 bases respectively, with 13 bases between them. CDR3 in amino acids: CASMGGGVNEQFF. The CDR3 nucleotides are TGTGCCAGCATGGGTGGGGGCGTCAATGAGCAGTTCTTC.

The gene calls are TRBV2 and TRBJ2-3, with TRBD2 identical over 10 bases. Trimming removed 6 bases from V and 1 base from J; junction bases left unmatched: 10. The CDR3 consists of 17 residues. Looked up from germline, CDR1 is SNHLY and CDR2 is FYNNEI. CDR3 region: CASSAQSLAGGTDTQYF. The CDR3 DNA is TGTGCCAGCAGCGCCCAGAGTCTAGCGGGGGGCACAGATACGCAGTATTTT.

The chain combines TRBV7-2 with TRBJ2-5, with a tentative D call TRBD2 (5 bases). The CDR3 is 17 amino acids. V shed 3 bases and J shed 7 bases, with 24 bases lying between them. Germline V lookup: CDR1 SGHTA, CDR2 FQGNSA. CDR3 in DNA: TGTGCCAGCAGCTTTTTGAATCTGGGGAGCGGTGAATGGACCCAGTACTTC. Encoded protein: CASSFLNLGSGEWTQYF.

The chain uses TRBV7-3 and TRBJ2-3; 7 positions match TRBD1. The length of the CDR3 is 14 residues. The J segment lost 3 bases and the V segment lost 8 bases, leaving 8 bases of the junction unmatched. The germline V gene encodes CDR1 SGHTA and CDR2 FQGTGA. CDR3 DNA sequence: TGTGCCAGCGGTGAAGGGGGCCGAACAGATACGCAGTATTTT. Its translation: CASGEGGRTDTQYF.

This rearrangement joins TRBV25-1 to TRBJ1-6; D is undetermined. Per the germline V gene, CDR1 is MGHDK and CDR2 is SYGVNS. CDR3 size: 12 residues. V shed 3 bases and J shed 7 bases, with 4 bases lying between them. CDR3 nucleotides: TGTGCCAGCAGTGAGAGGAATTCACCCCTCCACTTT. Its translation is CASSERNSPLHF. The full variable domain, completed using reference TRBV25-1 and TRBJ1-6, is EADIYQTPRYLVIGTGKKITLECSQTMGHDKMYWYQQDPGMELHLIHYSYGVNSTEKGDLSSESTVSRIRTEHFPLTLESARPSHTSQYLCASSERNSPLHFGNGTRLTVT.

The chain carries TRBV7-3 and TRBJ1-2, with D possibly being TRBD1 (5 bases). The CDR3 loop spans 16 amino acids. CDR1 is SGHTA and CDR2 is FQGTGA in the germline V gene. The V and J ends lost 5 bases and 4 bases respectively, with 20 bases between them. CDR3 bases: TGTGCCAGCAGCCCCTCCGGGGGAGAAACAGTCTATGGCTACACCTTC. The encoded protein is CASSPSGGETVYGYTF.

This clone was seen more than once but under ten times. For the CDR3, the DNA is TGTGCCAGCAGCTCCGGGGTTCATGAAAAACTGTTTTTT. Its protein is CASSSGVHEKLFF. The V call is TRBV5-4, the J call TRBJ1-4; D not certain. Between the trimmed V and J ends, which lost 3 bases and 6 bases, there was a span of 9 bases. The CDR3 sequence is 13 residues long. Germline CDR1 reads SGHNT; CDR2 reads YYREEE (reference sequence).

This chain connects TRBV11-3 to TRBJ1-2; 9 nucleotides line up with TRBD1. Germline V lookup: CDR1 SGHNT, CDR2 YENEEA. V shed 3 bases, J shed 7 bases, and the junction held 3 bases outside the gene matches. The CDR3 has 13 amino acids. CDR3: CASSLTGGGGYTF. The CDR3 nucleotides are TGTGCCAGCAGCTTGACAGGGGGTGGTGGCTACACCTTC. The full variable domain, with the rest looked up from reference TRBV11-3 and TRBJ1-2, is EAGVVQSPRYKIIEKKQPVAFWCNPISGHNTLYWYLQNLGQGPELLIRYENEEAVDDSQLPKDRFSAERLKGVDSTLKIQPAELGDSAVYLCASSLTGGGGYTFGSGTRLTVV.

As regards this clone: The sample holds other DNA sequences that translate to the same CDR3. The chain carries TRBV6-4 and TRBJ2-1; 8 bases are a match to TRBD2. Unmatched junction bases numbered 3, after V lost 5 bases and J lost 0 bases. The germline V gene encodes CDR1 MRHNA and CDR2 SNTAGT. The CDR3 totals 15 residues. The CDR3 region has the DNA TGTGCCAGCAGTCCTCTAGCGGGCTCCTACAATGAGCAGTTCTTC. Its protein is CASSPLAGSYNEQFF.

The chain combines TRBV13 with TRBJ1-1; TRBD1 matches at 10 bases. Germline lookup yields CDR1 PRHDT and CDR2 FYEKMQ (reference sequence). Losses at the gene ends were 6 bases for V and 5 bases for J; bases not matched to a gene: 12. The CDR3 extends over 16 amino acids. This CDR3 is CASRPLGTGVNTEAFF. The CDR3 DNA reads TGTGCCAGCAGACCACTTGGGACAGGGGTTAATACTGAAGCTTTCTTT.

The rearrangement links TRBV7-9 to TRBJ2-7; the match to TRBD2 covers 12 bases. This CDR3 comprises 17 residues. The V gene's germline CDR1 is SEHNR and CDR2 FQNEAQ (reference sequence). V lost 5 bases, J lost 4 bases, and 12 bases stayed unmatched. The CDR3: CASSPRTSGTEGYEQYF. In DNA form, the CDR3 reads TGTGCCAGCAGCCCGCGGACTAGCGGGACCGAGGGGTACGAGCAGTACTTC.

The chain has TRBV19 and TRBJ1-5; 9 nucleotides line up with TRBD1. V shed 6 bases, J shed 12 bases, and the junction held 12 bases outside the gene matches. The CDR3 loop spans 14 amino acids. Germline CDR1 and CDR2: LNHDA and SQIVND (reference sequence). The CDR3 loop is CASRTGTGPLSQHF. The CDR3 DNA sequence: TGTGCCAGTAGGACCGGGACAGGGCCGCTTAGCCAGCATTTT. The full variable domain, with the rest looked up from reference TRBV19 and TRBJ1-5, is DGGITQSPKYLFRKEGQNVTLSCEQNLNHDAMYWYRQDPGQGLRLIYYSQIVNDFQKGDIAEGYSVSREKKESFPLTVTSAQKNPTAFYLCASRTGTGPLSQHFGDGTRLSIL.

The chain has TRBV27 and TRBJ2-1; 11 bases align to TRBD2. The CDR3 totals 21 residues. The germline V gene encodes CDR1 MNHEY and CDR2 SMNVEV (reference sequence). Trimming took 5 bases from V and 1 from J; bases not matched to a gene: 19. Written as DNA, the CDR3 is TGTGCCAGCAGTCAGGGGAAAAGGGAACCGACTAGCGGGATTTCCTACAATGAGCAGTTCTTC. Translating it yields CASSQGKREPTSGISYNEQFF.

This clone has only a few counts. The chain couples TRBV27 to TRBJ1-6; D ambiguous. This CDR3 is built from 14 residues. Germline CDR1 reads MNHEY; CDR2 reads SMNVEV (reference sequence). The V and J ends lost 5 bases and 1 base respectively, with 6 bases between them. In DNA form, the CDR3 reads TGTGCCAGCAGTGAAGAGTCCTATAATTCACCCCTCCACTTT. As protein: CASSEESYNSPLHF.

V gene TRBV12-3 or TRBV12-4 combines with J gene TRBJ1-2; TRBD1 matches 7 bases. V lost 2 bases to trimming and J lost 8 bases; unmatched junction nucleotides: 5. The CDR3 is made up of 13 amino acids. The CDR3 loop is CASSLTTGQGYTF. CDR3 bases: TGTGCCAGCAGTTTAACGACAGGGCAAGGCTACACCTTC.